These 21 T cell receptor beta chains were sequenced from one sample in a study of T cell responses to AZD1222 COVID-19 vaccine. Only in-frame clones appear in the TCRdb table, and some are missing; sequencing was by immunoSEQ multiplex PCR. The table shows 89,000 or so clones, with 70% to 90% occurring only once. Sequencing was performed on peripheral blood, taken on day 0 of AZD1222 vaccination. The receptor source for this set is an adult in good health.

The chain is built from TRBV28 and TRBJ2-6; the D gene is possibly TRBD2 (7 bases). The CDR3 totals 17 residues. The germline V and J ends were trimmed by 6 bases and 1 base, with 16 bases remaining between them. The germline V gene encodes CDR1 MDHEN and CDR2 SYDVKM. Here the CDR3 reads CASRKGGRWSGANVLTF. In DNA, the CDR3 is TGTGCCAGCAGGAAGGGGGGGAGATGGTCTGGGGCCAACGTCCTGACTTTC.

The gene calls are TRBV6-5 and TRBJ2-7; either TRBD1 or TRBD2 may supply D (5 bases each). The V end lost 2 bases, the J end lost 9 bases, and 11 bases lay between the germline ends. Germline loops: CDR1 MNHEY, CDR2 SVGAGI. CDR3 length: 12 residues. The CDR3 reads CASSYPGAGQYF. The CDR3 nucleotides read TGTGCCAGCAGTTACCCCGGGGCAGGGCAGTACTTC.

CDR3 coding DNA: TGTGCCAGCAGTTTCACCGGGGAGCTGTTTTTT. Its protein product is CASSFTGELFF. This sequence joins TRBV12-3 or TRBV12-4 and TRBJ2-2, with unresolved D. Trimming stripped 3 bases from V and 4 bases from J, with 0 bases between. The CDR3 is made up of 11 amino acids.

This chain uses TRBV5-6 with TRBJ2-3; perhaps TRBD2 as D (5 bases). The germline CDR1 and CDR2 sequences are SGHDT and YYEEEE. The CDR3 runs 16 residues. V lost 0 bases to trimming and J lost 1 base, with 12 bases between them. Here the CDR3 reads CASSLASGSGTDTQYF. The DNA for the CDR3 is TGTGCCAGCAGCTTGGCGTCCGGTAGCGGCACAGATACGCAGTATTTT.

The chain recombines TRBV7-9 with TRBJ1-1; D remains ambiguous. Germline values: CDR1 SEHNR, CDR2 FQNEAQ (reference sequence). The CDR3 is 16 amino acids. Trimming shortened V by 5 bases and J by 2 bases, and 18 bases separated the two germline ends. CDR3 bases: TGTGCCAGCAGCGTGACACAGCCCAAAAAAAACACTGAAGCTTTCTTT. Translating it yields CASSVTQPKKNTEAFF.

The chain is built from TRBV27 and TRBJ2-1, with D tentatively TRBD2 (6 bases). Germline CDR1 and CDR2: MNHEY and SMNVEV (reference sequence). Trimming left V 5 bases short and J 7 bases short, with 21 bases between. The CDR3 is 16 residues long. CDR3 DNA sequence: TGTGCCAGCAGTCCGATGGACTACCGTCGGATGAATGAGCAGTTCTTC. This translates into CASSPMDYRRMNEQFF.

The rearrangement uses TRBV10-3 and TRBJ2-1, with 10 bases that match TRBD1. Per germline, CDR1 ENHRY and CDR2 SYGVKD. This CDR3 region has 16 residues. V was pared by 6 bases and J by 8 bases, with 13 bases of the junction left unmatched. This chain's CDR3 is CAISSGQGVSSDEQFF. As DNA, the CDR3 is TGTGCCATCAGCTCAGGACAGGGGGTATCTAGCGATGAGCAGTTCTTC.

J is TRBJ2-3 and V is TRBV7-3, with TRBD2 as a possible D gene (5 bases). Germline V lookup: CDR1 SGHTA, CDR2 FQGTGA. V was clipped by 2 bases and J by 2 bases, with 8 bases between them. CDR3 length: 14 residues. CDR3 in DNA: TGTGCCAGCAGCTTAGGCGGGTACACAGATACGCAGTATTTT. Its translation is CASSLGGYTDTQYF.

CDR3 DNA: TGTGCCAGCAGCCGACAGGGGGCAGGAGGAAACACCATATATTTT. Its protein product is CASSRQGAGGNTIYF. V usage is TRBV6-5 and J usage is TRBJ1-3; 10 bases agree with TRBD1. CDR1 and CDR2 from the germline V gene are MNHEY and SVGAGI. The J segment lost 4 bases and the V segment lost 6 bases, leaving 6 bases of the junction unmatched. The CDR3 totals 15 residues.

The chain combines TRBV7-9 with TRBJ1-1; 8 bases agree with TRBD1. Germline CDR1 reads SEHNR; CDR2 reads FQNEAQ (reference sequence). CDR3 length: 14 amino acids. CDR3 protein: CVGQGLSGNTEAFF. In nucleotides, the CDR3 is TGTGTCGGACAGGGTTTATCGGGAAACACTGAAGCTTTCTTT.

The chain combines TRBV7-3 with TRBJ2-1, with D uncertain. The germline CDR1 and CDR2 sequences are SGHTA and FQGTGA. The V gene lost 5 bases and the J gene lost 4 bases, with 9 bases spanning the gap. This CDR3 region has 13 residues. The CDR3 loop reads CASSATVYNEQFF. For the CDR3, the DNA is TGTGCCAGCAGCGCAACAGTGTACAATGAGCAGTTCTTC.

The chain employs TRBV7-8 and TRBJ2-1, with D perhaps assigned TRBD1 or TRBD2 (6 bases each). The CDR3 runs to 15 residues. The germline V gene has CDR1 SGHVS and CDR2 FQNEAQ. The V and J ends lost 7 bases and 3 bases respectively, with 16 bases between them. The CDR3 loop is CASKWGRDLYNEQFF. The CDR3 bases are TGTGCCAGCAAATGGGGGCGGGACCTCTACAATGAGCAGTTCTTC.

The chain carries TRBV12-3 or TRBV12-4 and TRBJ2-3, with 7 bases lining up with TRBD1. V was pared by 3 bases and J by 9 bases, with 0 bases of the junction left unmatched. The CDR3 covers 11 residues. The CDR3 DNA follows: TGTGCCAGCAGTTTCAGGGGGACGCAGTATTTT. The encoded protein is CASSFRGTQYF.

As DNA, the CDR3 is TGTGCCAGCAGTCCCCCCCAGGGGCTGAACACTGAAGCTTTCTTT. Translated, it gives CASSPPQGLNTEAFF. This chain uses TRBV6-2 or TRBV6-3 with TRBJ1-1; D is perhaps TRBD1 (6 bases). The CDR3 consists of 15 residues. V was trimmed by 5 bases and J by 0 bases, leaving 13 bases between them. Germline loops: CDR1 MNHEY, CDR2 SVGEGT.

Remarks on this clone: The junction shows a germline mismatch at one end, possibly a read error. The chain employs TRBV5-8 and TRBJ1-2; D is ambiguous. The CDR3 is 9 residues long. Per the germline V gene, CDR1 is SGHTS and CDR2 is YDEGEE. The DNA for the CDR3 is TGTGCCAGCAGCTTCTCTCTACTCTTC. It encodes CASSFSLLF.

The chain combines TRBV24-1 with TRBJ2-1, with a tentative D call TRBD2 (5 bases). CDR1 and CDR2 (germline): KGHDR, SFDVKD. The CDR3 sequence is 16 residues long. V lost 2 bases and J lost 0, with 10 bases in between. The CDR3 coding sequence is TGTGCCACCAGTGATTCCGGGAAAAGCTCCTACAATGAGCAGTTCTTC. Protein: CATSDSGKSSYNEQFF.

The V and J genes are TRBV6-1 and TRBJ2-1, with 12 bases matching TRBD2. The CDR3 extends over 14 amino acids. Germline V gene data show CDR1 as MNHNS and CDR2 as SASEGT. V was clipped by 7 bases and J by 7 bases; unmatched bases: 5. The DNA for the CDR3 is TGTGCCAGCACAGGACTAGCGGGATCGAATGAGCAGTTCTTC. Translated, it gives CASTGLAGSNEQFF.

The V call is TRBV6-4, the J call TRBJ2-1; 12 bases are a match to TRBD2. J gave up 7 bases and V 6 bases, and 7 bases lay outside the gene matches. CDR1 MRHNA and CDR2 SNTAGT come from the germline V gene. The CDR3 is 15 residues long. CDR3 in amino acids: CASSPGTSGSNEQFF. The CDR3 DNA reads TGTGCCAGCAGCCCCGGGACTAGCGGGTCAAATGAGCAGTTCTTC.

The V gene is TRBV19, the J gene TRBJ1-5, with D tentatively TRBD1 (6 bases). Germline V gene data show CDR1 as LNHDA and CDR2 as SQIVND (reference sequence). Deletions cut 3 bases from V and 4 bases from J, with 19 bases between. This CDR3 comprises 17 residues. Here the CDR3 DNA reads TGTGCCAGTAGTATGACTTCTCGGGGGACACTGAATCAGCCCCAGCATTTT. Its translation is CASSMTSRGTLNQPQHF. Full variable domain (rest looked up from reference TRBV19 and TRBJ1-5): DGGITQSPKYLFRKEGQNVTLSCEQNLNHDAMYWYRQDPGQGLRLIYYSQIVNDFQKGDIAEGYSVSREKKESFPLTVTSAQKNPTAFYLCASSMTSRGTLNQPQHFGDGTRLSIL.

The chain is built from TRBV7-9 and TRBJ2-1; D call uncertain. The germline V gene has CDR1 SEHNR and CDR2 FQNEAQ (reference sequence). V gave up 1 base and J gave up 7 bases, with 11 bases separating them. The CDR3 contains 14 residues. The CDR3 nucleotides read TGTGCCAGCAGCTTAGACGAGGCCCGGAATGAGCAGTTCTTC. Its translation: CASSLDEARNEQFF.

The chain couples TRBV7-8 to TRBJ1-5; the D is unclear. This CDR3 has 16 amino acids. Germline V gene lookup returns CDR1 SGHVS and CDR2 FQNEAQ. The V end was cut by 1 base, the J end by 0 bases, with 10 bases between. CDR3 residues: CASSLGAKYSNQPQHF. The CDR3 DNA sequence: TGTGCCAGCAGCTTAGGGGCGAAATATAGCAATCAGCCCCAGCATTTT.